This T cell receptor (beta chain) emerged from a study of T cell responses to AZD1222 COVID-19 vaccine. Overall study findings and caveats: White British people made up most donors, females outnumbered males, and clonal diversity was possibly underestimated. Once two AZD1222 doses were given, Spike-specific TCR breadth and depth went up.

The CDR3 is 15 amino acids. CDR1 and CDR2 (germline): SGHNT, YYREEE (reference sequence). Trimming pared 2 bases from V and 4 bases from J, leaving 15 bases between. The repertoire was sequenced with immunoSEQ multiplex PCR; TCRdb's copy has only in-frame clones and lacks some. The sample yields tens of thousands of clones, more than 80% seen once. This clone appeared once. The antigen is undetermined. Sequencing used peripheral blood, obtained on day 0 of AZD1222 vaccination. The sequence was obtained from an adult in good health. The chain couples TRBV5-4 to TRBJ2-5, with D possibly being TRBD2 (6 bases). The CDR3 protein is CASSLRGEAGETQYF. CDR3 nucleotides: TGTGCCAGCAGCTTAAGGGGAGAAGCGGGAGAGACCCAGTACTTC.